These 13 T cell receptor beta chains originate from one sample sequenced in a study of beta chain features in type 1 diabetes. General study findings and limits: All four CD4+ subsets from Type 1 diabetes patients carried moderately but significantly shorter TCRB CDR3s.

As every portion of the isolated RNA was reverse transcribed, the sequencing read expressed TCRB transcripts. Measured with immunoSEQ multiplex PCR; TCRdb has only the in-frame clones, and not every one. The data show a few hundred thousand clones, with 10% to 15% seen just once and roughly 0.0097% held by the top ten. For these receptors, no antigen is known. Input material: naive CD4+ T cells from blood. These receptors were obtained from a young woman with type 1 diabetes.

V is TRBV28 and J is TRBJ2-1; 9 nucleotides align to TRBD2. Trimming cost V 6 bases and J 4 bases; bases outside gene matches: 10. This CDR3 is 16 amino acids long. Germline V gives CDR1 MDHEN, CDR2 SYDVKM. The CDR3 protein is CASSPSGRPSYNEQFF. CDR3 bases: TGTGCCAGCAGCCCCAGCGGGAGGCCGTCATACAATGAGCAGTTCTTC.

This clone was counted between two and nine times. The chain uses TRBV5-6 and TRBJ2-7, with 9 bases lining up with TRBD1. Germline V lookup: CDR1 SGHDT, CDR2 YYEEEE. The V segment lost 4 bases and the J segment 11 bases; nucleotides outside the gene matches: 7. This CDR3 is built from 12 residues. As DNA, the CDR3 is TGTGCCAGCAGCGCGGGACAGGGAAGGGAGTACTTC. As protein: CASSAGQGREYF.

The V call is TRBV5-1, the J call TRBJ2-5; D may be TRBD1 (6 bases). Per the germline V gene, CDR1 is SGHRS and CDR2 is YFSETQ. Trimming stripped 4 bases from V and 2 bases from J, with 12 bases between. CDR3 length: 14 residues. Written as DNA, the CDR3 is TGCGCCAGCAGCACGGACAGAATACAAGAGACCCAGTACTTC. Its translation is CASSTDRIQETQYF.

The chain couples TRBV5-1 to TRBJ2-1; 13 nucleotides line up with TRBD2. The V gene's germline CDR1 is SGHRS and CDR2 YFSETQ. V shed 7 bases and J 6 bases; nucleotides not matched to a gene: 4. The CDR3 is 14 amino acids. In DNA form, the CDR3 reads TGCGCCAGCGGACTAGCGGGAGATTTCAATGAGCAGTTCTTC. Protein product: CASGLAGDFNEQFF.

This clone was counted between two and nine times. The chain joins TRBV18 to TRBJ2-5; tentative D call: TRBD1 (5 bases). Germline V CDR1 and CDR2: KGHSH, LQKENI. This CDR3 has 14 amino acids. Deletions cut 3 bases from V and 1 base from J, with 9 bases between. The CDR3 nucleotides are TGTGCCAGCTCACCGGGGCAGATCCAAGAGACCCAGTACTTC. Protein sequence: CASSPGQIQETQYF.

The V gene is TRBV18, the J gene TRBJ1-4, with TRBD1 as a possible D gene (5 bases). The CDR3 extends over 16 amino acids. The germline gives CDR1 KGHSH, CDR2 LQKENI. The V gene lost 5 bases and the J gene lost 0 bases, with 13 bases spanning the gap. The DNA of the CDR3 is TGTGCCAGCTCAGGGGCAGCCCCCGCAACTAATGAAAAACTGTTTTTT. It specifies CASSGAAPATNEKLFF. Based on the CDR3 plus reference TRBV18 and TRBJ1-4, the full variable domain is NAGVMQNPRHLVRRRGQEARLRCSPMKGHSHVYWYRQLPEEGLKFMVYLQKENIIDESGMPKERFSAEFPKEGPSILRIQQVVRGDSAAYFCASSGAAPATNEKLFFGSGTQLSVL.

This clone was picked up a small number of times. J is TRBJ2-7 and V is TRBV11-2, with D possibly TRBD1 on 5 matching bases. The CDR3 is made up of 14 amino acids. Germline V gene sequence: CDR1 SGHAT, CDR2 FQNNGV. V was clipped by 5 bases and J by 3 bases, with 14 bases between them. The CDR3 protein is CASSLQGGDYEQYF. The CDR3 DNA is TGTGCCAGCAGCCTCCAGGGTGGGGACTACGAGCAGTACTTC. The variable domain in full, completed from reference TRBV11-2 and TRBJ2-7, reads EAGVAQSPRYKIIEKRQSVAFWCNPISGHATLYWYQQILGQGPKLLIQFQNNGVVDDSQLPKDRFSAERLKGVDSTLKIQPAKLEDSAVYLCASSLQGGDYEQYFGPGTRLTVT.

This clone appeared a few times. This sequence joins TRBV7-2 and TRBJ2-7, with 12 bases matching TRBD1. The CDR3 is 17 amino acids. Germline assignment: CDR1 SGHTA and CDR2 FQGNSA. After removal of 5 bases from V and 0 bases from J, the junction contained 8 bases not matched to a gene. The CDR3: CASSEGQGARRSYEQYF. CDR3 in DNA: TGTGCCAGCAGCGAGGGACAGGGGGCGCGTCGCTCCTACGAGCAGTACTTC.

A few counts support this clone. The chain recombines TRBV7-3 with TRBJ2-1; D perhaps matches TRBD1 (9 bases). CDR1 is SGHTA and CDR2 is FQGTGA in the germline V gene. The length of the CDR3 is 15 residues. V lost 6 bases and J 7 bases, leaving 19 bases between the germline ends. CDR3 region: CASRPGTGTSNEQFF. CDR3 nucleotide sequence: TGTGCCAGCAGACCCGGGACAGGGACTAGTAATGAGCAGTTCTTC.

This clone was detected a few times. This rearrangement joins TRBV5-6 to TRBJ2-7; 11 nucleotides match TRBD1. The CDR3 totals 16 residues. From germline, CDR1 is SGHDT and CDR2 YYEEEE. V dropped 0 bases and J dropped 3; count of bases not matched to a gene: 5. CDR3 in DNA: TGTGCCAGCAGCTTGGCCGGGACAGGGGGGTTCTACGAGCAGTACTTC. It translates to CASSLAGTGGFYEQYF.

The J gene is TRBJ1-3, the V gene TRBV4-3; D call uncertain. V gave up 0 bases and J gave up 0 bases, with 6 bases separating them. Germline V lookup: CDR1 LGHNA, CDR2 YSLEER. The CDR3 has 15 amino acids. The CDR3 coding sequence is TGCGCCAGCAGCCAAGAGTACTTCTCTGGAAACACCATATATTTT. This gives the protein CASSQEYFSGNTIYF.

This clone was seen only a few times. The gene calls are TRBV7-8 and TRBJ2-7, with D possibly being TRBD1 (6 bases). Trimming cost V 4 bases and J 1 base, with 17 bases left between them. The CDR3 length is 16 residues. Germline values: CDR1 SGHVS, CDR2 FQNEAQ. The DNA of the CDR3 is TGTGCCAGCAGCTACTCTGTGACAGGCGAGTCCTACGAGCAGTACTTC. Translation gives CASSYSVTGESYEQYF.

Only one count was recorded for this clone. The CDR3 is CASSRTGAGYTF. CDR3 coding DNA: TGTGCCAGCTCCCGGACAGGGGCTGGCTACACCTTC. The chain joins TRBV18 to TRBJ1-2; 9 bases match TRBD1. The CDR3 length is 12 residues. Germline-derived CDR1 and CDR2 are KGHSH and LQKENI. Trimming at V came to 6 bases and at J to 7 bases, leaving 3 bases not matched to a gene.